One and the same sample provided the 3 T cell receptor beta chains below, sequenced in a study of blood T cell repertoires in COVID-19. Here immunoSEQ multiplex PCR was the method, and the copy in TCRdb shows in-frame clones only, minus some. The sample lists some 270,000 clones, around 88% occurring once. The sequencing input was peripheral blood. Receptor source: a woman aged 80 or over with COVID-19, enrolled during active disease.

The chain recombines TRBV5-1 with TRBJ1-4, with 8 bases lining up with TRBD1. The CDR3 contains 15 residues. J lost 5 bases, V lost 7 bases, and 10 bases had no gene match. CDR1 SGHRS and CDR2 YFSETQ come from the germline V gene. CDR3 sequence (DNA): TGCGCCAGCGGCGAGGGACAGGTGGGGAATGAAAAACTGTTTTTT. Translation: CASGEGQVGNEKLFF.

The chain carries TRBV6-6 and TRBJ2-7, with D tentatively TRBD2 (6 bases). Germline V gene sequence: CDR1 MNHNY, CDR2 SVGAGI (reference sequence). The length of the CDR3 is 13 residues. Between the trimmed V and J ends, which lost 6 bases and 3 bases, there was a span of 12 bases. CDR3 nucleotides: TGTGCCAGCAGGCGAGAGGGAGGCTACGAGCAGTACTTC. This sequence encodes CASRREGGYEQYF.

This clone was counted a single time. The chain combines TRBV2 with TRBJ2-3; D possibly corresponds to TRBD1 (6 bases). With 6 bases removed from V and 2 bases from J, the gap between germline ends came to 15 bases. The CDR3 sequence is 15 residues long. CDR1 and CDR2 (germline): SNHLY, FYNNEI. CDR3 sequence: CASSQAGVFTDTQYF. The CDR3 nucleotides read TGTGCCAGCAGCCAGGCAGGGGTTTTCACAGATACGCAGTATTTT.